One sample yielded the 20 T cell receptor beta chains listed below, sequenced in a study of blood T cell repertoires in COVID-19. Profiled with immunoSEQ multiplex PCR; TCRdb holds only in-frame clones, not every one. The sample consists of roughly 230,000 clones, almost 85% of them appearing once. The source material was peripheral blood. These receptors originate from a man in his forties or fifties with COVID-19, enrolled during active disease.

The chain is built from TRBV6-1 and TRBJ1-3; 7 nucleotides line up with TRBD1. Per the germline V gene, CDR1 is MNHNS and CDR2 is SASEGT. The CDR3 runs to 16 residues. Trimming cost V 3 bases and J 0 bases; bases outside gene matches: 5. The CDR3 bases are TGTGCCAGCAGTGAGCGCAGGGGGTTCTCTGGAAACACCATATATTTT. This translates into CASSERRGFSGNTIYF.

The CDR3 DNA reads TGTGCCAGCACCCTTTCCCCCTACGAGCAGTACTTC. Translated: CASTLSPYEQYF. The chain has TRBV5-5 and TRBJ2-7; the D is unclear. The CDR3 has 12 amino acids. The germline V and J ends were trimmed by 6 bases and 2 bases, with 9 bases remaining between them. Germline-derived CDR1 and CDR2 are SGHKS and YYEKEE (reference sequence).

This clone was picked up a small number of times. This chain connects TRBV4-1 to TRBJ2-1; 9 nucleotides agree with TRBD2. The CDR3 consists of 14 residues. J lost 9 bases, V lost 1 base, and 4 bases had no gene match. The germline gives CDR1 MGHRA, CDR2 YSYEKL. The CDR3 region is CASSQGGGAGEQFF. The CDR3 DNA reads TGCGCCAGCAGCCAAGGCGGGGGGGCGGGTGAGCAGTTCTTC.

The chain employs TRBV9 and TRBJ1-2; 10 nucleotides line up with TRBD1. The V gene end was trimmed by 4 bases and the J gene end by 4 bases; junction bases not matched to a gene: 13. Germline V gene lookup returns CDR1 SGDLS and CDR2 YYNGEE. This CDR3 is built from 17 residues. CDR3 nucleotides: TGTGCCAGCAGCAACCGGGACAGGGGAGGAAGTTTCTATGGCTACACCTTC. Its translation: CASSNRDRGGSFYGYTF.

This clone showed up just once. The gene calls are TRBV9 and TRBJ2-2; D uncertain. Trimming left V 2 bases short and J 4 bases short, with 6 bases between. The CDR3 covers 13 residues. The germline gives CDR1 SGDLS, CDR2 YYNGEE. CDR3 coding DNA: TGTGCCAGCAGCGTGCGTGTCACCGGGGAGCTGTTTTTT. Protein sequence: CASSVRVTGELFF.

The CDR3, as DNA: TGTGCCAGCAGCTCCCTGCGGGGTAGCGGGGGGGCCCTATACAATGAGCAGTTCTTC. It is translated as CASSSLRGSGGALYNEQFF. The V gene is TRBV11-2, the J gene TRBJ2-1; TRBD2 aligns across 11 bases. The CDR3 is made up of 19 amino acids. Germline V gives CDR1 SGHAT, CDR2 FQNNGV. Losses at the gene ends were 4 bases for V and 4 bases for J; bases not matched to a gene: 15. Looking up the rest from reference TRBV11-2 and TRBJ2-1 gives the full variable domain: EAGVAQSPRYKIIEKRQSVAFWCNPISGHATLYWYQQILGQGPKLLIQFQNNGVVDDSQLPKDRFSAERLKGVDSTLKIQPAKLEDSAVYLCASSSLRGSGGALYNEQFFGPGTRLTVL.

This chain uses TRBV29-1 with TRBJ2-1, with 7 bases aligning to TRBD1. V lost 5 bases to trimming and J lost 9 bases; unmatched junction nucleotides: 13. The CDR3 extends over 14 amino acids. The germline CDR1 and CDR2 sequences are SQVTM and ANQGSEA. CDR3 DNA: TGCAGCGTTCGGAAGAGACAGGGAAAGAGTGAGCAGTTCTTC. Translation gives CSVRKRQGKSEQFF.

The chain is built from TRBV19 and TRBJ2-5, with D unresolved. Germline lookup yields CDR1 LNHDA and CDR2 SQIVND (reference sequence). The CDR3 loop spans 15 amino acids. V dropped 1 base and J dropped 4 bases, with 13 bases sitting between them. The CDR3 DNA reads as TGTGCCAGTAGTATAGGTCAGGTAATATCAGAGACCCAGTACTTC. This gives the protein CASSIGQVISETQYF. The whole variable domain, remainder taken from reference TRBV19 and TRBJ2-5, is DGGITQSPKYLFRKEGQNVTLSCEQNLNHDAMYWYRQDPGQGLRLIYYSQIVNDFQKGDIAEGYSVSREKKESFPLTVTSAQKNPTAFYLCASSIGQVISETQYFGPGTRLLVL.

This sequence joins TRBV2 and TRBJ2-3, with 7 bases matching TRBD1. From germline, CDR1 is SNHLY and CDR2 FYNNEI. With V trimmed by 6 bases and J by 2 bases, 5 bases remained unmatched. The CDR3 contains 14 residues. The CDR3 sequence: CASRGDSHTDTQYF. DNA for the CDR3: TGTGCCAGCAGGGGGGACAGCCACACAGATACGCAGTATTTT.

This clone was seen more than once but under ten times. The V and J genes are TRBV30 and TRBJ2-5, with TRBD2 identical over 7 bases. The CDR3 contains 15 residues. Per germline, CDR1 GTSNPN and CDR2 SVGIG (reference sequence). V dropped 6 bases and J dropped 5; count of bases not matched to a gene: 15. CDR3 in DNA: TGTGCCTGCCTAGCGTTCGGCGGGGGTCGGGAGACCCAGTACTTC. Its protein is CACLAFGGGRETQYF.

This chain connects TRBV9 to TRBJ2-2; a possible D gene is TRBD1 (6 bases). Deletions cut 3 bases from V and 0 bases from J, with 9 bases between. This CDR3 has 15 residues. Per the germline V gene, CDR1 is SGDLS and CDR2 is YYNGEE. The CDR3 region is CASSEGHANTGELFF. The CDR3 nucleotides are TGTGCCAGCAGCGAGGGACATGCGAACACCGGGGAGCTGTTTTTT.

This clone was observed a single time. The chain is built from TRBV7-9 and TRBJ2-5; tentative D call: TRBD2 (5 bases). The V gene lost 5 bases and the J gene lost 2 bases, with 15 bases spanning the gap. There are 15 residues in the CDR3. In germline, CDR1 is SEHNR, CDR2 FQNEAQ (reference sequence). The chain's CDR3 is CASSPSAGIQETQYF. CDR3 bases: TGTGCCAGCAGCCCCAGCGCCGGGATACAAGAGACCCAGTACTTC.

This sequence joins TRBV9 and TRBJ2-3; tentatively, D is TRBD2 (6 bases). The V gene lost 0 bases and the J gene lost 6 bases, with 8 bases spanning the gap. Germline CDR1 SGDLS, CDR2 YYNGEE. This CDR3 is built from 13 residues. The CDR3 sequence: CASSVDGGDTQYF. The CDR3 bases are TGTGCCAGCAGCGTAGACGGAGGGGATACGCAGTATTTT.

The rearrangement uses TRBV27 and TRBJ2-7; no reliable D call. The germline V and J ends were trimmed by 3 bases and 3 bases, with 9 bases remaining between them. The CDR3 has 13 residues. The germline V gene has CDR1 MNHEY and CDR2 SMNVEV (reference sequence). The CDR3 is CASSFSPDYEQYF. The DNA for the CDR3 is TGTGCCAGCAGTTTTTCACCAGACTACGAGCAGTACTTC.

The chain joins TRBV7-6 to TRBJ2-1, with D possibly TRBD2 on 6 matching bases. Trimming took 5 bases from V and 1 from J, leaving 12 bases between them. Germline-derived CDR1 and CDR2 are SGHVS and FNYEAQ. This CDR3 is built from 15 residues. CDR3 amino acids: CASSETGVSYNEQFF. The DNA of the CDR3 is TGTGCCAGCAGCGAAACGGGGGTTTCCTACAATGAGCAGTTCTTC.

V and J are TRBV29-1 and TRBJ2-7; 9 positions agree with TRBD2. The CDR3 extends over 13 amino acids. Germline V gene sequence: CDR1 SQVTM, CDR2 ANQGSEA. The V gene end was trimmed by 7 bases and the J gene end by 1 base; junction bases not matched to a gene: 5. The CDR3 here is CSAEAGGSYEQYF. In nucleotides, the CDR3 is TGCAGCGCCGAAGCGGGGGGTTCCTACGAGCAGTACTTC.

The chain links TRBV27 to TRBJ1-5; D perhaps matches TRBD1 (6 bases). CDR3 size: 13 residues. Germline CDR1 reads MNHEY; CDR2 reads SMNVEV (reference sequence). Between the trimmed V and J ends, which lost 6 bases and 7 bases, there was a span of 13 bases. Written as DNA, the CDR3 is TGTGCCAGCAGCCTCCAACAGGGACAGCCCCAGCATTTT. This translates into CASSLQQGQPQHF.

This clone was seen a single time. The V call is TRBV5-1, the J call TRBJ1-1, with TRBD1 as a possible D gene (5 bases). Trimming shortened V by 1 base and J by 1 base, and 11 bases separated the two germline ends. The CDR3 runs to 15 residues. Germline CDR1 SGHRS, CDR2 YFSETQ. The CDR3 spells CASSLNGGENTEAFF. CDR3 DNA sequence: TGCGCCAGCAGCTTGAACGGGGGAGAGAACACTGAAGCTTTCTTT.

The rearrangement joins TRBV27 to TRBJ2-3; D perhaps matches TRBD2 (5 bases). V gave up 7 bases and J gave up 3 bases, with 11 bases separating them. The CDR3 consists of 13 residues. Germline V gene data show CDR1 as MNHEY and CDR2 as SMNVEV (reference sequence). The CDR3 protein is CASTFRGTDTQYF. As DNA, the CDR3 is TGTGCCAGCACCTTCCGGGGTACAGATACGCAGTATTTT.

This rearrangement joins TRBV10-3 to TRBJ2-3; 10 bases map to TRBD2. CDR1 is ENHRY and CDR2 is SYGVKD in the germline V gene. The length of the CDR3 is 16 residues. Trimming took 4 bases from V and 3 from J; bases not matched to a gene: 7. The CDR3, as DNA: TGTGCCATCAGTGCCCGTTCTAGCGGGGGAACAGATACGCAGTATTTT. This encodes CAISARSSGGTDTQYF.